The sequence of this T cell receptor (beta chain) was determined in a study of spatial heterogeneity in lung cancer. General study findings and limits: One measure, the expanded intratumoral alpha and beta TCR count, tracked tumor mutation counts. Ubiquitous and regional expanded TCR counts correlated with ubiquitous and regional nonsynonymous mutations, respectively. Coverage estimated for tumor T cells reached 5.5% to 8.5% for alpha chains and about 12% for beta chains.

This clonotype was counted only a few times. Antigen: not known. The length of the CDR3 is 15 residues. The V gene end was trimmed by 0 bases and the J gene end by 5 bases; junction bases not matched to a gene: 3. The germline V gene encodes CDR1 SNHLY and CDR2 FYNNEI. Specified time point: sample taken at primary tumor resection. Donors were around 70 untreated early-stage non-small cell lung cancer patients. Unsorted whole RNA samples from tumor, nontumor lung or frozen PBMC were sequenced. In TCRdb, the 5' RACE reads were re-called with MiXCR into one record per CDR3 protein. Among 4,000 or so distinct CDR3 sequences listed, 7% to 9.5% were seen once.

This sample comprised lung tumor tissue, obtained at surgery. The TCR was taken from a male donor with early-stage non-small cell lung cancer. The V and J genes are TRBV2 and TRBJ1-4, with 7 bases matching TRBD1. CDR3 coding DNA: TGTGCCAGCAGTGAAGCAGGGACAGAGAATGAAAAACTGTTTTTT. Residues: CASSEAGTENEKLFF. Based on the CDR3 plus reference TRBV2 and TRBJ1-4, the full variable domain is EPEVTQTPSHQVTQMGQEVILRCVPISNHLYFYWYRQILGQKVEFLVSFYNNEISEKSEIFDDQFSVERPDGSNFTLKIRSTKLEDSAMYFCASSEAGTENEKLFFGSGTQLSVL.